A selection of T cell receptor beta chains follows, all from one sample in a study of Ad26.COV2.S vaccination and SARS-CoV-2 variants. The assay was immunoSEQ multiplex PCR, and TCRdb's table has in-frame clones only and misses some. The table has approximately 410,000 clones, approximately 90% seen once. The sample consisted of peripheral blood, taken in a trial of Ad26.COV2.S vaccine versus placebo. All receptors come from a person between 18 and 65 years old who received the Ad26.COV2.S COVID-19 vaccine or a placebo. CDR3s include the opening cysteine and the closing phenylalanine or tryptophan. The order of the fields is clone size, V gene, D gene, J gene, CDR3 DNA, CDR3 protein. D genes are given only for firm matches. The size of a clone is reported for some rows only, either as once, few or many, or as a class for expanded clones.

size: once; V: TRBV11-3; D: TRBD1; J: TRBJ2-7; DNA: TGTGCCAGCAGCTTAGCAGGGGGTTACATCTACGAGCAGTACTTC; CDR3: CASSLAGGYIYEQYF
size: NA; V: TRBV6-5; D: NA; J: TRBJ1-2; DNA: TGTGCCAGCAGTCGTTTGGGTTTCTATGGCTACACCTTC; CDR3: CASSRLGFYGYTF
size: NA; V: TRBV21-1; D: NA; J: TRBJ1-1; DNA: TGTGCCAGCAGCGACCCAACGTGCGGGGGCGCGGCTTTCTTT; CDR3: CASSDPTCGGAAFF
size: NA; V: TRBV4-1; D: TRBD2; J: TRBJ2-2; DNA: TGCGCCAGCAGCCTCGGGGGGGGCGCCGGGGAGCTGTTTTTT; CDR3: CASSLGGGAGELFF
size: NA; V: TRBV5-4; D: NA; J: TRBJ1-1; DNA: TGTGCCAGCAGTCACTGGCGACGGGGGAACACTGAAGCTTTCTTT; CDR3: CASSHWRRGNTEAFF
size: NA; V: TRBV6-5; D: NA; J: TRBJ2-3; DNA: TGTGCCAGCAGTTATGGGGCTAGCAGGGATACGCAGTATTTT; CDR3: CASSYGASRDTQYF
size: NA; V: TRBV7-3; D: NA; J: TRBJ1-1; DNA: TGTGCCAGCAGCGATCCCGGGGAGGAGAAGGCCACTGAAGCTTTCTTT; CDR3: CASSDPGEEKATEAFF
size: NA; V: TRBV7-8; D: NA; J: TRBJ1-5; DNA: TGTGCCAGCAGCCGAATACCACCCCGGGGGGCCGAAGACGGGGCCCAGCATTTT; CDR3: CASSRIPPRGAEDGAQHF
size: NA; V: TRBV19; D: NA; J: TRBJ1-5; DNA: TGTGCCAGTACTCTGGGGACCAATCAGCCCCAGCATTTT; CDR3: CASTLGTNQPQHF
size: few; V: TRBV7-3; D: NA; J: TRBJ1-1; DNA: TGTGCCAGCAGCCAGCCGGGACAAGAAGCTTTCTTT; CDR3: CASSQPGQEAFF
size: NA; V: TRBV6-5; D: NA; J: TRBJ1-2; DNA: TGTGCCAGCAGTTACTCGACCGACGGAACTAACTATGGCTACACCTTC; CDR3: CASSYSTDGTNYGYTF
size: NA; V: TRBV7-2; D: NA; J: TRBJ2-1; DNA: TGTGCCAGCGGGGCCAGGCAGTGGAATGAGCAGTTCTTC; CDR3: CASGARQWNEQFF
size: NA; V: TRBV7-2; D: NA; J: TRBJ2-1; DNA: TGTGCCAGTGGACTGGTAAGGTTCAATGAGCAGTTCTTC; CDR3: CASGLVRFNEQFF
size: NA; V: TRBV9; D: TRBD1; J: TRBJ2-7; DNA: TGTGCCAGCAGCGTAGGACAGGGGGCAGGCGAGCAGTACTTC; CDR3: CASSVGQGAGEQYF
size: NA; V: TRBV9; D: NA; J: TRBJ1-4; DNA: TGTGCCAGCAGCGTAGAAGGCAGCGGCCGTAATGAAAAACTGTTTTTT; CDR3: CASSVEGSGRNEKLFF
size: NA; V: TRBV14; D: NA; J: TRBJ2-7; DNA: TGTGCCAGCAGCCCCCAAAGGCGGGGAACCGAGCAGTACTTC; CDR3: CASSPQRRGTEQYF
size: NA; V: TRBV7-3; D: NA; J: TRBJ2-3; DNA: TGTGCCAGCAGCTTAACGCAACTAGAGACAGATACGCAGTATTTT; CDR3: CASSLTQLETDTQYF
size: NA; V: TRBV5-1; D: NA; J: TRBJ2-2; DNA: TGCGCCAGCAGCCGGCCCGGGGTTAACACCGGGGAGCTGTTTTTT; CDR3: CASSRPGVNTGELFF
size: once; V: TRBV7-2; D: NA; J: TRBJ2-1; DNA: TGTGCCAGCAGCTTGTGGTATGAGCAGTTCTTC; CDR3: CASSLWYEQFF
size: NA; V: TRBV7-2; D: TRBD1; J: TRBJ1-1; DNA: TGTGCCAGCAGCTTCTCGACAGGGGCGAACACTGAAGCTTTCTTT; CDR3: CASSFSTGANTEAFF
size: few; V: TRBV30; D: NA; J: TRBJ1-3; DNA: TGTGCCTGGAGTCCCCTTACAGGGATCTCTGGAAACACCATATATTTT; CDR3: CAWSPLTGISGNTIYF
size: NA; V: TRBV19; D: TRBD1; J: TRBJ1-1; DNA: TGTGCCAGTAGTCCTGGGACAGGGAGAACTGAAGCTTTCTTT; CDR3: CASSPGTGRTEAFF
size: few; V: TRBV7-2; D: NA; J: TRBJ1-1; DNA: TGTGCCAGCAGCGCGTCCAGGGTCACTGAAGCTTTCTTT; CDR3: CASSASRVTEAFF
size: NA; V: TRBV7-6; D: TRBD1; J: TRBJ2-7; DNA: TGTGCCAGCAGCTCCCGGGGGACAGGCGCCTACGAGCAGTACTTC; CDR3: CASSSRGTGAYEQYF